This TCR beta chain was sequenced during a study of blood T cell repertoires in COVID-19. With V trimmed by 3 bases and J by 4 bases, 4 bases remained unmatched. Germline lookup yields CDR1 MGHRA and CDR2 YSYEKL. This CDR3 has 15 residues. Only in-frame clones appear in the TCRdb table, and some are missing; sequencing was by immunoSEQ multiplex PCR. Found here are around 80,000 clones, around 81% of them singletons; the top ten hold approximately 9.1%. This TCR came from a human donor in a cohort sampled during active COVID-19. Sequenced: peripheral blood. The J gene is TRBJ1-5, the V gene TRBV4-1; 9 bases align to TRBD1. This CDR3 is CASSQGTGINQPQHF. In nucleotides, the CDR3 is TGCGCCAGCAGCCAGGGGACAGGGATTAATCAGCCCCAGCATTTT.